Listed here are 31 T cell receptor beta chains from one sample, sequenced in a study of type 1 regulatory T cells. TCRdb passed the reads through MiXCR, listing each CDR3 protein once. The sample consists of about 39,000 distinct CDR3 sequences, approximately 12% of them appearing once. What these receptors recognize is not known. Sequenced sample: cultured non-Tr1 T cells, either the whole culture or a sorted T cell fraction (not recorded which). The source is a human donor in good health.

This clonotype was recorded a few times. The chain combines TRBV20-1 with TRBJ2-7; D may be TRBD2 (6 bases). The CDR3 length is 16 residues. Germline CDR1 reads DFQATT; CDR2 reads SNEGSKA (reference sequence). The germline V and J ends were trimmed by 4 bases and 1 base, with 20 bases remaining between them. As DNA, the CDR3 is TGCAGTGCTACTGCCACATTACAGGCGGGGTCCTACGAGCAGTACTTC. This sequence encodes CSATATLQAGSYEQYF.

This clonotype was picked up many times. The rearrangement links TRBV10-3 to TRBJ2-1; 7 bases line up with TRBD1. Germline V gene data show CDR1 as ENHRY and CDR2 as SYGVKD. This CDR3 comprises 14 residues. V trimming: 5 bases; J trimming: 5 bases; junction bases outside the gene matches: 6. The CDR3 coding sequence is TGTGCCATCAGTCAACAGGGGTTCGACAATGAGCAGTTCTTC. Translated: CAISQQGFDNEQFF.

The V call is TRBV20-1, the J call TRBJ2-5, with unresolved D. The CDR3 runs 12 residues. The V end lost 4 bases, the J end lost 4 bases, and 10 bases lay between the germline ends. Germline CDR1 reads DFQATT; CDR2 reads SNEGSKA (reference sequence). The CDR3 DNA follows: TGCAGTGCTAAGGGTAATGGAGAGACCCAGTACTTC. Protein: CSAKGNGETQYF.

This clonotype was found many times. The chain carries TRBV7-8 and TRBJ2-5; possibly TRBD1 for D (5 bases). In germline, CDR1 is SGHVS, CDR2 FQNEAQ. Trimming left V 6 bases short and J 7 bases short, with 12 bases between. The CDR3 extends over 12 amino acids. The DNA of the CDR3 is TGTGCCAGCAGAAGTCCAGGGCGGACCCAGTACTTC. Residues: CASRSPGRTQYF.

The chain employs TRBV20-1 and TRBJ2-7, with 8 bases that match TRBD2. Germline assignment: CDR1 DFQATT and CDR2 SNEGSKA (reference sequence). Trimming took 6 bases from V and 0 from J; bases not matched to a gene: 7. The CDR3 extends over 14 amino acids. CDR3 nucleotide sequence: TGCAGTGCCGCACTAGCGGCCCACTCCTACGAGCAGTACTTC. It is translated as CSAALAAHSYEQYF.

Comment on this clonotype: This may be a read error, as it is one base from a much larger clone. The chain has TRBV5-1 and TRBJ1-1, with D perhaps matching TRBD1 (5 bases). The germline gives CDR1 SGHRS, CDR2 YFSETQ. This CDR3 region has 15 residues. The CDR3 DNA reads TGCGCCAACAGCTTGCTGGGACCCCCCGGGGCTGAAGCTTTCTTT. Translation: CANSLLGPPGAEAFF.

This clonotype was counted only a few times. The J gene is TRBJ2-1, the V gene TRBV24-1; D remains unclear. Germline CDR1 KGHDR, CDR2 SFDVKD. V was shortened by 4 bases and J by 6 bases, with 9 bases between the two germline ends. This CDR3 has 13 residues. The CDR3 loop is CATSDTPSNEQFF. Written as DNA, the CDR3 is TGTGCCACCAGTGACACCCCTAGCAATGAGCAGTTCTTC.

This clonotype came up a few times. This rearrangement joins TRBV5-6 to TRBJ2-2, with D possibly being TRBD1 (6 bases). The length of the CDR3 is 16 residues. V dropped 1 base and J dropped 1 base, with 11 bases sitting between them. Germline loops: CDR1 SGHDT, CDR2 YYEEEE. CDR3 DNA: TGTGCCAGCAGCTTGACGGGACAAAGGAACACCGGGGAGCTGTTTTTT. Encoded protein: CASSLTGQRNTGELFF.

The genes are TRBV7-9 and TRBJ1-5; D might be TRBD1 (5 bases). Germline values: CDR1 SEHNR, CDR2 FQNEAQ (reference sequence). The CDR3 is 15 amino acids. The ends were cut back, 8 bases at V and 9 bases at J, with 23 bases in the middle. The CDR3 DNA reads as TGTGCCAGCGGTCCCCCCGGGGGTTCGGGAGGGCCCCAGCATTTT. Protein sequence: CASGPPGGSGGPQHF.

Remarks on this clonotype: This clone may be a read error of a much larger clone one base away. The rearrangement joins TRBV24-1 to TRBJ2-1; tentative D call: TRBD1 (6 bases). This CDR3 has 15 residues. CDR1 KGHDR and CDR2 SFDVKD come from the germline V gene. CDR3 nucleotide sequence: TGTGCCGCCAGTGATCCGACAGGTTCCTACAATGAGCAGTTCTTC. Protein product: CAASDPTGSYNEQFF.

This clonotype showed up many times. The chain couples TRBV14 to TRBJ1-5; TRBD1 matches at 9 bases. This CDR3 contains 18 residues. Per germline, CDR1 SGHDN and CDR2 FVKESK. With V trimmed by 4 bases and J by 6 bases, 16 bases remained unmatched. DNA for the CDR3: TGTGCCAGCAGCCGAAGTCACCGGGACAGGGTATCGGGTCAGCCCCAGCATTTT. Its translation is CASSRSHRDRVSGQPQHF.

The rearrangement uses TRBV27 and TRBJ1-2, with no clear D. The CDR3 is 13 residues long. V gave up 5 bases and J gave up 0 bases, with 7 bases separating them. Germline CDR1 MNHEY, CDR2 SMNVEV (reference sequence). The CDR3 spells CASSAATNYGYTF. CDR3 in DNA: TGTGCCAGCAGTGCCGCTACTAACTATGGCTACACCTTC.

This clonotype was counted a few times. The chain has TRBV6-6 and TRBJ2-7; 8 bases are shared with TRBD1. The CDR3 totals 13 residues. The trim removed 10 bases at V and 4 bases at J, leaving 9 bases unmatched. Per the germline V gene, CDR1 is MNHNY and CDR2 is SVGAGI (reference sequence). The CDR3 here is CATLQGVSYEQYF. CDR3 nucleotide sequence: TGTGCCACACTACAGGGGGTTTCATACGAGCAGTACTTC.

The sample holds many counts of this clonotype. V is TRBV7-8 and J is TRBJ2-1, with 7 bases fitting TRBD2. V gave up 1 base and J gave up 8 bases; unmatched junction bases: 8. CDR3 length: 15 residues. Germline V lookup: CDR1 SGHVS, CDR2 FQNEAQ. As DNA, the CDR3 is TGTGCCAGCAGCTTAGTTGCGGGACTAATCCATGAGCAGTTCTTC. It specifies CASSLVAGLIHEQFF.

This clonotype showed up many times. The chain has TRBV5-5 and TRBJ1-2, with 8 nucleotides matching TRBD1. This CDR3 is built from 14 residues. With 3 bases clipped from V and 5 bases from J, the junction kept 6 bases outside the gene matches. CDR1 and CDR2 from the germline V gene are SGHKS and YYEKEE (reference sequence). CDR3 protein: CASSSPGQEYGYTF. DNA for the CDR3: TGTGCCAGCAGCTCCCCGGGACAGGAGTATGGCTACACCTTC.

This clonotype was detected a few times. The chain links TRBV20-1 to TRBJ2-1; TRBD1 or TRBD2 may be the D gene (5 bases each). Trimming removed 7 bases at V and 6 bases at J, with 16 bases between. Germline V gene data show CDR1 as DFQATT and CDR2 as SNEGSKA (reference sequence). The CDR3 runs to 13 residues. In nucleotides, the CDR3 is TGCAGTGTGGGGCAACCGGGGCTCAATGAGCAGTTCTTC. Its translation is CSVGQPGLNEQFF.

This clonotype was seen more than once but under ten times. The chain employs TRBV12-3 or TRBV12-4 and TRBJ2-3, with D unclear. The CDR3 has 12 amino acids. Between the trimmed V and J ends, which lost 1 base and 12 bases, there was a span of 11 bases. The DNA for the CDR3 is TGTGCCAGCAGTTTAGGGGCTCCCCCCCAGTATTTT. Translation gives CASSLGAPPQYF.

V is TRBV7-3 and J is TRBJ2-3, with 8 positions matching TRBD2. The CDR3 spans 15 residues. Germline loops: CDR1 SGHTA, CDR2 FQGTGA. With 2 bases clipped from V and 4 bases from J, the junction kept 5 bases outside the gene matches. The CDR3 DNA reads as TGTGCCAGCAGCTTACGGGAGGGCCCTCCAGATACGCAGTATTTT. Translation: CASSLREGPPDTQYF.

The sample holds a few counts of this clonotype. CDR3 in amino acids: CASKGGLANYEQYF. The CDR3 nucleotides are TGTGCCAGCAAGGGGGGACTAGCGAACTACGAGCAGTACTTC. This chain links TRBV28 with TRBJ2-7, with 10 positions matching TRBD2. The germline gives CDR1 MDHEN, CDR2 SYDVKM. This CDR3 contains 14 residues. The V segment lost 7 bases and the J segment 3 bases; nucleotides outside the gene matches: 6.

This clonotype was picked up many times. CDR3 loop: CSAHRLAGGPEQYF. The CDR3 DNA reads as TGCAGTGCCCACAGACTAGCGGGAGGTCCCGAGCAGTACTTC. This chain uses TRBV20-1 with TRBJ2-7; 13 bases are a match to TRBD2. Losses at the gene ends were 6 bases for V and 6 bases for J; bases not matched to a gene: 8. The germline CDR1 and CDR2 sequences are DFQATT and SNEGSKA (reference sequence). This CDR3 spans 14 amino acids.

This clonotype was detected ten times or more. The chain joins TRBV20-1 to TRBJ1-1, with a possible D match to TRBD1 (6 bases). The CDR3 totals 14 residues. CDR1 and CDR2 from the germline V gene are DFQATT and SNEGSKA (reference sequence). V shed 3 bases and J shed 3 bases, with 14 bases lying between them. The CDR3 here is CSARRGSSDTEAFF. CDR3 sequence (DNA): TGCAGTGCTAGGAGGGGGTCGTCAGACACTGAAGCTTTCTTT.

Relative to its sample, this clonotype is medium-sized. In DNA, the CDR3 is TGTGCCAGCAGCCAAAAGACTAGCGGGGAAGTCACAGATACGCAGTATTTT. This gives the protein CASSQKTSGEVTDTQYF. This sequence joins TRBV12-3 or TRBV12-4 and TRBJ2-3; TRBD2 agrees at 11 bases. Losses at the gene ends were 6 bases for V and 2 bases for J; bases not matched to a gene: 10. The CDR3 spans 17 residues.

In its sample, this clonotype was seen many times. V is TRBV5-1 and J is TRBJ2-7; D is possibly TRBD2 (7 bases). V dropped 2 bases and J dropped 3 bases, with 15 bases sitting between them. CDR1 and CDR2 (germline): SGHRS, YFSETQ. The CDR3 covers 15 residues. The CDR3 here is CASSFLGRGDYEQYF. As DNA, the CDR3 is TGCGCCAGCAGCTTCCTGGGGAGGGGGGACTACGAGCAGTACTTC. Full variable domain (remainder filled in from reference TRBV5-1 and TRBJ2-7): KAGVTQTPRYLIKTRGQQVTLSCSPISGHRSVSWYQQTPGQGLQFLFEYFSETQRNKGNFPGRFSGRQFSNSRSEMNVSTLELGDSALYLCASSFLGRGDYEQYFGPGTRLTVT.

On this clonotype itself: A much bigger clone sits one base away, suggesting this may be a read error. The gene calls are TRBV4-3 and TRBJ2-7; D is unresolved. V was trimmed by 0 bases and J by 6 bases, leaving 9 bases between them. The germline V gene encodes CDR1 LGHNA and CDR2 YSLEER. The CDR3 length is 13 residues. CDR3 DNA: TGCGCCAGCAGCCAAGAATCCGGCCCCGAGCAGTACTTC. Encoded protein: CASSQESGPEQYF.

To note about this clonotype: A junction boundary mismatches the germline segment, possibly from a read error. The rearrangement uses TRBV11-2 and TRBJ2-2; perhaps D is TRBD1 or TRBD2 (5 bases each). The length of the CDR3 is 17 residues. CDR1 and CDR2 from the germline V gene are SGHAT and FQNNGV. This CDR3 is CAGSLIGGQGNTGELFF. The DNA of the CDR3 is TGTGCCGGCAGCTTAATAGGAGGCCAGGGTAACACCGGGGAGCTGTTTTTT. The variable domain in full, with the rest retrieved from reference TRBV11-2 and TRBJ2-2, is EAGVAQSPRYKIIEKRQSVAFWCNPISGHATLYWYQQILGQGPKLLIQFQNNGVVDDSQLPKDRFSAERLKGVDSTLKIQPAKLEDSAVYLCAGSLIGGQGNTGELFFGEGSRLTVL.

This clonotype was counted a few times. The V call is TRBV2, the J call TRBJ1-1; D ambiguous. The germline CDR1 and CDR2 sequences are SNHLY and FYNNEI. This CDR3 is 15 amino acids long. Trimming took off 9 bases at V and 2 bases at J, with 19 bases between the two ends. CDR3 DNA sequence: TGTGCCAGGACGGGATCAGCGGGGTTTAACACTGAAGCTTTCTTT. It is translated as CARTGSAGFNTEAFF.

There are many counts of this clonotype. This sequence joins TRBV6-4 and TRBJ1-1; D unclear. Trimming removed 3 bases at V and 8 bases at J, with 13 bases between. The germline V gene has CDR1 MRHNA and CDR2 SNTAGT. CDR3 length equals 13 residues. CDR3 sequence (DNA): TGTGCCAGCAGTGAAAGAGAGGCGACCGAAGCTTTCTTT. This gives the protein CASSEREATEAFF.

This clonotype was detected a few times. The rearrangement uses TRBV2 and TRBJ2-4; D is possibly TRBD2 (5 bases). The CDR3 runs 15 residues. Per the germline V gene, CDR1 is SNHLY and CDR2 is FYNNEI. V was shortened by 7 bases and J by 4 bases, with 17 bases between the two germline ends. CDR3 sequence reads: CASKLRAGPKNIQYF. The CDR3 nucleotides are TGTGCCAGCAAACTGAGGGCGGGCCCTAAAAACATTCAGTACTTC.

Remarks on this clonotype: This sequence may be a read error, since a much larger clone differs from it by one base. Because it lacks the conserved phenylalanine or tryptophan at the end, this CDR3 is likely a read error. The chain has TRBV10-3 and TRBJ1-1, with D possibly matching TRBD1 (5 bases). The ends were cut back, 4 bases at V and 3 bases at J, with 9 bases in the middle. In germline, CDR1 is ENHRY, CDR2 SYGVKD. This CDR3 comprises 13 residues. The CDR3: CAISGTTHTEAFL. DNA for the CDR3: TGTGCCATCAGTGGGACAACTCACACTGAAGCTTTCCTT.

This clonotype occurred many times. This chain connects TRBV6-6 to TRBJ2-7; tentatively, D is TRBD2 (6 bases). Germline V lookup: CDR1 MNHNY, CDR2 SVGAGI (reference sequence). The CDR3 totals 11 residues. The V and J ends lost 6 bases and 5 bases respectively, with 8 bases between them. The CDR3 here is CASSWRDEQYF. The CDR3 bases are TGTGCCAGCAGCTGGAGGGACGAGCAGTACTTC.

Ten or more counts support this clonotype. This sequence joins TRBV12-3 or TRBV12-4 and TRBJ2-3; TRBD2 aligns across 13 bases. The CDR3 extends over 18 amino acids. V shed 7 bases, J shed 0 bases, and the junction held 10 bases outside the gene matches. The CDR3 sequence: CASIRGLAGMTSTDTQYF. The CDR3 coding sequence is TGTGCCAGCATCCGGGGACTAGCGGGGATGACTAGCACAGATACGCAGTATTTT.